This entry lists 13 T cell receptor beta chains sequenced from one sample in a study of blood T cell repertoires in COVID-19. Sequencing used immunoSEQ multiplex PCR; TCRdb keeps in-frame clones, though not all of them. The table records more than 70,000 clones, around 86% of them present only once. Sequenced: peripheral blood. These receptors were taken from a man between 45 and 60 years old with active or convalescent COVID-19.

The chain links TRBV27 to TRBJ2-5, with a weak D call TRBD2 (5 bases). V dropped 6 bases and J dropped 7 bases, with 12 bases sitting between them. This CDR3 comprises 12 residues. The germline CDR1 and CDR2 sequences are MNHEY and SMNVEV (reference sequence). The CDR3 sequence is CASSPPEGTQYF. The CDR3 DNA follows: TGTGCCAGCAGCCCTCCTGAGGGGACCCAGTACTTC.

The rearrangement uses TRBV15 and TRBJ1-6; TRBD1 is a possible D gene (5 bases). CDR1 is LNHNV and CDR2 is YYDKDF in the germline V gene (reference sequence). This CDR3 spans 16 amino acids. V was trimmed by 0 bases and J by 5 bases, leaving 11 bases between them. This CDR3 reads CATSRDVGTNNSPLHF. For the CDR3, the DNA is TGTGCCACCAGCAGAGATGTGGGGACTAATAATTCACCCCTCCACTTT.

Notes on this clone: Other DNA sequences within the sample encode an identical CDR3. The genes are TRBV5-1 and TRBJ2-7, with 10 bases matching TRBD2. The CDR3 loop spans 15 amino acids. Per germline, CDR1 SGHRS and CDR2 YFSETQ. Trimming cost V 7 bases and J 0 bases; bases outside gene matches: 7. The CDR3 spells CASSTGTSDSYEQYF. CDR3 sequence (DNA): TGCGCCAGCTCAACCGGGACTAGCGACTCCTACGAGCAGTACTTC.

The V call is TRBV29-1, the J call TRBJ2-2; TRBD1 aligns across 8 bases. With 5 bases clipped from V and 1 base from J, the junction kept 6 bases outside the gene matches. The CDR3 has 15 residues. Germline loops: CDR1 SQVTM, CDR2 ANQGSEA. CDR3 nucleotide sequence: TGCAGCGTTCGTGCCGGGACAGGGAACACCGGGGAGCTGTTTTTT. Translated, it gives CSVRAGTGNTGELFF.

The CDR3 reads CASSLEGTSGGTKQYV. CDR3 coding DNA: TGTGCCAGCAGCTTAGAGGGGACTAGCGGGGGTACGAAGCAGTACGTC. The rearrangement uses TRBV7-2 and TRBJ2-7; the match to TRBD2 covers 14 bases. There are 16 residues in the CDR3. With 1 base clipped from V and 8 bases from J, the junction kept 7 bases outside the gene matches. The V gene's germline CDR1 is SGHTA and CDR2 FQGNSA.

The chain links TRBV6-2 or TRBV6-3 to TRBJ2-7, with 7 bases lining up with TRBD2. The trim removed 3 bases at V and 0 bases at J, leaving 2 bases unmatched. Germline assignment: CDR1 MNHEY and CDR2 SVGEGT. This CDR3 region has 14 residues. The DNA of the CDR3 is TGTGCCAGCAGTTATGCGGGGGTCTCCTACGAGCAGTACTTC. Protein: CASSYAGVSYEQYF.

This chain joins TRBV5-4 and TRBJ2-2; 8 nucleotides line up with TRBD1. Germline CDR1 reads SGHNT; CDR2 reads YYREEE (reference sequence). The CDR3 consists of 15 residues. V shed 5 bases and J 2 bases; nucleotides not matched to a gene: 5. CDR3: CASSWGQANTGELFF. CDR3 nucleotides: TGTGCCAGCAGTTGGGGACAGGCAAACACCGGGGAGCTGTTTTTT.

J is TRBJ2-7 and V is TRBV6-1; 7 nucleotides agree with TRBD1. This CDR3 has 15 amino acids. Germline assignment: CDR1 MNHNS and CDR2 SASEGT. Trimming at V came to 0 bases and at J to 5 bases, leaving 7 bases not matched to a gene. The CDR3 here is CASSEAGTARDEQYV. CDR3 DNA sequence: TGTGCCAGCAGTGAAGCAGGGACAGCGAGGGACGAGCAGTACGTC.

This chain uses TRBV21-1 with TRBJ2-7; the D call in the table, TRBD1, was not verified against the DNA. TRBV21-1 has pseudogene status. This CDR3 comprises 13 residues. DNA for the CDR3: TGTGCCAGCAAGTTGACAGATTTGGGGGAGCAGTACGTC. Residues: CASKLTDLGEQYV.

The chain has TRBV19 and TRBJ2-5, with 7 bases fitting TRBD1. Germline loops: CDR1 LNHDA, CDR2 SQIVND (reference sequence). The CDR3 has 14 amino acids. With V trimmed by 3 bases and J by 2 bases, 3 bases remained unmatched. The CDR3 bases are TGTGCCAGTAGTATGGGACAGCCTCAAGAGACCCAGTACTTC. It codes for CASSMGQPQETQYF.

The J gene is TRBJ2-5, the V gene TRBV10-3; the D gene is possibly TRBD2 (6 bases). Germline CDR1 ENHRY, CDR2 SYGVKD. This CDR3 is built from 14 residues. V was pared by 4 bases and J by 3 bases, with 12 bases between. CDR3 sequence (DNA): TGTGCCATCAGTGCGGGGGTTGGGAAAGAGACCCAGTACTTC. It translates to CAISAGVGKETQYF.

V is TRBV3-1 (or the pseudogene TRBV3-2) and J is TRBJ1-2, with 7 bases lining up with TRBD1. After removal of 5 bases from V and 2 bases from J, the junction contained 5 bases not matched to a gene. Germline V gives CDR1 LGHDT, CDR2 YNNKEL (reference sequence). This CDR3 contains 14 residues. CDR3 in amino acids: CASSISTGNYGYTF. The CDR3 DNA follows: TGTGCCAGCAGCATCTCGACAGGGAACTATGGCTACACCTTC.

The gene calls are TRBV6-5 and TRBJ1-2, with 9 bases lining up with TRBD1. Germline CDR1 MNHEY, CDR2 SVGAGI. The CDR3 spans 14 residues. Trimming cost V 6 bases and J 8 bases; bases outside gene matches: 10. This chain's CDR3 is CASRVTGGRYGYTF. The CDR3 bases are TGTGCCAGCAGAGTGACAGGGGGACGGTACGGCTACACCTTC.